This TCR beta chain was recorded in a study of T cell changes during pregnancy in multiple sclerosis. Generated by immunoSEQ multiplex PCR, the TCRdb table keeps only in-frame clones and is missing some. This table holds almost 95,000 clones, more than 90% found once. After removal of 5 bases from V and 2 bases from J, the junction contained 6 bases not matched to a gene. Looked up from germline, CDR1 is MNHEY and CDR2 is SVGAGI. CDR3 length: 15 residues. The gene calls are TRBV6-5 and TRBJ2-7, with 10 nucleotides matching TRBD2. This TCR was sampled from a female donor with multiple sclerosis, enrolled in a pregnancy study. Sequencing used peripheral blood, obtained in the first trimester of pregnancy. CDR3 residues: CASSLTSGNTYEQYF. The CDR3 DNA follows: TGTGCCAGCAGTCTCACTAGCGGGAATACCTACGAGCAGTACTTC.